This record covers a single T cell receptor (beta chain). This specimen belongs to a study of blood T cell repertoires in COVID-19. At the level of the study: COVID-19 samples from acute and convalescent phases originated in the United States, Italy and Spain. The analysed material was cDNA or gDNA that came from T cells, B-cell-depleted T cells, or PBMCs.

With V trimmed by 6 bases and J by 4 bases, 10 bases remained unmatched. Germline V gene data show CDR1 as MNHEY and CDR2 as SMNVEV (reference sequence). The CDR3 spans 17 residues. As originally analysed: Reference gene primer amplification gave estimated nucleated cell counts. Sequenced by immunoSEQ multiplex PCR; TCRdb stores in-frame clones only, minus some. V and J calls and clone size are as listed in that table; D and trimming were resolved from the DNA. This table holds around 140,000 clones, roughly 88% found once. This clonotype was sampled from a woman in her fifties or sixties with acute or convalescent COVID-19. The rearrangement joins TRBV27 to TRBJ1-6, with 9 bases aligning to TRBD1. Source material: peripheral blood. The CDR3 is CASRETGTGLYNSPLHF. As DNA, the CDR3 is TGTGCCAGCAGGGAAACCGGGACAGGGTTATATAATTCACCCCTCCACTTT.